This T cell receptor (beta chain) was profiled in a study of shared clonotypes between healthy human individuals. To note about this clone: Other nucleotide sequences from this sample produce the same CDR3.

CD45RO-negative CD8 cells positively selected for CCR7 made up the naive population, which excluded terminally differentiated effector memory CD45RA+ cells. All donors were healthy HIV-negative adults lacking recent acute infections or vaccinations. The trim removed 3 bases at V and 2 bases at J, leaving 2 bases unmatched. The CDR3 is 14 residues long. Germline V gene lookup returns CDR1 SGHAT and CDR2 FQNNGV. TCRdb keeps only in-frame clones here, not all; method: immunoSEQ multiplex PCR. The data hold about 2 million clones, with roughly 94% observed a single time. The source material was naive CD8+ T cells sorted from blood. This TCR derives from a man between 18 and 29 years old in good health. This rearrangement joins TRBV11-2 to TRBJ2-7; 9 bases align to TRBD1. The CDR3 here is CASSFGTGTYEQYF. CDR3 in DNA: TGTGCCAGCAGCTTTGGGACAGGGACCTACGAGCAGTACTTC.